The following is a T cell receptor (beta chain) sequence with its context. This record belongs to a study of technical replicates of blood from a few donors. TCRdb's table, derived via immunoSEQ multiplex PCR, lists solely in-frame clones and lacks some. The sample carries roughly 80,000 clones, about 91% recorded once. The CDR3 totals 20 residues. After removal of 1 base from V and 2 bases from J, the junction contained 12 bases not matched to a gene. Germline V gene data show CDR1 as MGHRA and CDR2 as YSYEKL. Sequenced input: T cells isolated from PBMCs. This receptor was obtained from a human donor in good health. The chain combines TRBV4-1 with TRBJ2-1; 12 nucleotides align to TRBD2. CDR3 sequence (DNA): TGCGCCAGCAGCCAAGTTCGTGCAACTAGCGGGAGGTTGGCCTACAATGAGCAGTTCTTC. It specifies CASSQVRATSGRLAYNEQFF.